At least ten counts were recorded for the clone carrying this T cell receptor (beta chain). Its antigen is not known. This sample was included in a study of T cells after yellow fever vaccination. Study information: Fractions of limited cellularity were prepared by means of SMART-Seq v4 Ultra Low Input.

TCRdb reanalysed the 5' RACE reads using MiXCR and keeps one entry per CDR3 protein. This repertoire shows some 320,000 distinct CDR3 sequences, 8.7% found once; its top ten account for roughly 18%. Trimming took off 2 bases at V and 3 bases at J, with 13 bases between the two ends. Germline CDR1 reads SGHTA; CDR2 reads FQGTGA. The CDR3 is made up of 15 amino acids. Study outcomes and limitations: CD4 and CD8 compartments shared a small share of clonotypes, likely from convergent recombination. Post-booster reappearance was seen for most primary-vaccination clones (about 96% CD4, 75% to 90% CD8).

This chain connects TRBV7-3 to TRBJ1-2; D is possibly TRBD1 (5 bases). This TCR was sampled from a man between 18 and 29 years old who received the YFV17D yellow fever vaccine. The source was PBMCs, collected on the day of the first yellow fever vaccination. CDR3: CASSLVPGKDYGYTF. CDR3 DNA sequence: TGTGCCAGCAGCTTAGTACCAGGGAAGGACTATGGCTACACCTTC. Supplemented by reference TRBV7-3 and TRBJ1-2, the full variable domain reads GAGVSQTPSNKVTEKGKYVELRCDPISGHTALYWYRQSLGQGPEFLIYFQGTGAADDSGLPNDRFFAVRPEGSVSTLKIQRTERGDSAVYLCASSLVPGKDYGYTFGSGTRLTVV.